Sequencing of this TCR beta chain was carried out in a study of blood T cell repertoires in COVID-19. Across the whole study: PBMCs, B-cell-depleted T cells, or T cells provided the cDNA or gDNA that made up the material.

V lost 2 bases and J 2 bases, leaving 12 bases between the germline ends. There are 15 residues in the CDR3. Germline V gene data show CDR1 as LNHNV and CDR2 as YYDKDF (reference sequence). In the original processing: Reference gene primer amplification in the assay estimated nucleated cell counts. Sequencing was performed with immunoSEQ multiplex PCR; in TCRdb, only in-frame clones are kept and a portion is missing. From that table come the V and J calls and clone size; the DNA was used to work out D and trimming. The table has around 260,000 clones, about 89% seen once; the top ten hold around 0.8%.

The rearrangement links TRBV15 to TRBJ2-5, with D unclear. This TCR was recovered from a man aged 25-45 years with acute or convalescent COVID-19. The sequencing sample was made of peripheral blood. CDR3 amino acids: CATSRYSQTQETQYF. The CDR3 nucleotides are TGTGCCACCAGCAGATATTCGCAGACACAAGAGACCCAGTACTTC.